The clone carrying this TCR beta chain was seen more than once but under ten times. Its target is unknown. The data were obtained in a study of identical twins. Study-wide results and limits: Modelling approaches yielded underestimates of out-of-frame TCR alpha sharing between monozygotic twins.

Each donor (without exception) was a healthy Caucasian. A universal primer binding site was introduced by template switching. The final cDNA contained unique molecular identifiers. TCRdb analysed the 5' RACE reads with MiXCR anew, one entry per CDR3 protein. The sample has more than 1.5 million distinct CDR3 sequences, less than 35% seen once. What was sequenced was cord blood. The clonotype was recovered from a newborn girl in good health.

The CDR3 nucleotides read TGTGCCAGCAGTTTTAGGGGTTTCGTGGGGTGGACAGGGAGCTATGGCTACACCTTC. It translates to CASSFRGFVGWTGSYGYTF. The gene calls are TRBV12-3 or TRBV12-4 and TRBJ1-2; 8 bases are a match to TRBD1. This CDR3 comprises 19 residues. Trimming removed 3 bases from V and 4 bases from J; junction bases left unmatched: 19.